This T cell receptor (beta chain) is drawn from a study of T cells in Graves' hyperthyroidism and ophthalmopathy (dated by TCRdb to about 2019). Background for the entire study: Peripheral blood samples were taken at initial diagnosis, before any treatment was given. To identify distinguishing TCR V-J signatures, a discovery cohort of 100 or so patients was used, comprising roughly 45 with Graves' ophthalmopathy and some 57 with stable Graves' hyperthyroidism. An independent validation cohort of 18 to 20 hyperthyroidism patients and 17 patients who later progressed to ophthalmopathy tested prospective prediction of ophthalmopathy. The 95 to 100 discovery patients were randomly split 7:3 into training and test sets. Thyroid tissue and blood T-cell repertoires from six or seven Graves' hyperthyroidism patients were also compared in the study. After blood sampling, hyperthyroidism patients were treated with methimazole at a starting dose of 30 mg daily, and ophthalmopathy patients were treated with high-dose intravenous methylprednisolone. The paper reports TCR Vbeta CDR3 sequencing of about 140 peripheral blood samples: over 40 ophthalmopathy, fewer than 85 hyperthyroidism and roughly 17 progressor patients.

General conclusions and limits of the study: A 13 V-J signature model separated ophthalmopathy from stable hyperthyroidism, with 87.88% sensitivity and about 81% specificity in cross-validation and 80%/75% in testing. In validation, progression to ophthalmopathy was predicted by the model with more than 65% sensitivity and 72% to 80% specificity, a median of about 6.4 months before onset. Blood samples also contained most of the expanded thyroid clonotypes (frequency above 0.001), which suggests that blood repertoires may reflect thyroid immune responses. No statistical method was used to set the sample size in advance, and investigators knew the group allocation.

This clonotype was detected many times. Its antigen specificity is not known. No much larger clone exists at a distance of one base, and base qualities are not known. The TCR beta CDR3 regions were amplified from RNA transcripts. For the first round of RT-PCR on the TCR CDR3, the HTBI primer set was used together with the Qiagen OneStep RT-PCR kit. Libraries were constructed in a second round of multiplex PCR, after which size selection and purification were carried out. The libraries were sequenced on an Illumina HiSeq2000 using paired-end 100 bp reads. As for how the authors treated the data: SOAPnuke was used to process the raw data, removing reads that contained adapters or uncalled bases, had a mean Phred below 15, or lacked an exact match to the constant primer or identifier. High-quality paired reads were merged using COPE v1.2.5, and each unique nucleotide sequence was defined as a clonotype. MiTCR v1.1 was used to align the clonotypes against IMGT TRBV, TRBD and TRBJ reference segments. Only V-J combinations with frequency above 0.0001, covering 99% to 99.2% of repertoires, were analysed. The TCS score was defined as the ratio of F50 (clonal expansion) to E x V (chaos), calculated using BLOSUM62-based TCRdist between CDR3 peptides within each V-J. Welch's t-statistics and random forest reduced 514 V-J features to 10 to 15, which were used in a naive Bayes classifier (R e1071). The public sequencing data were trimmed at Q25 with fastp and processed into clonotypes with MiXCR by TCRdb, which kept only in-frame beta chains. Each entry merges the rows of one CDR3 protein and shows their most common DNA and genes. TCRdb, not the original authors, processed these V and J calls. This sample holds roughly 180,000 distinct CDR3 sequences; 8% to 9.5% were observed only once. The ten top clones hold more than 20% of the sample.

A distance of 14 bases separates the germline ends of V and J, which lose 1 base and 4 bases respectively. The CDR3 numbers 15 residues from cysteine through phenylalanine. Kept here is only the CDR3 DNA, which spans 45 bases and is read in frame from base 1. Per the germline V gene (reference sequence), LNHDA is the CDR1 and SQIVND is the CDR2. Hyperthyroidism patients were newly diagnosed, had a disease duration of under 2 months, and were aged 18 to 65 years. Patients with uncontrolled infections, other autoimmune diseases, pregnancy or lactation were excluded. Diagnoses were based on clinical symptoms, serum thyroxine and TRAb, thyroid ultrasound and orbital computed tomography. Blood from progressor patients was drawn when they were first diagnosed with hyperthyroidism, before any ophthalmopathy symptoms appeared. Ficoll-Paque density gradient centrifugation was used to isolate PBMCs from about 10 ml of fresh peripheral blood. Progressor patients were first diagnosed with Graves' hyperthyroidism and then developed ophthalmopathy during follow-up. Total RNA was extracted with Trizol reagent, and quality was checked on an Agilent 2100 Bioanalyzer.

This chain is built from TRBV19 and TRBJ2-7, with TRBD2 perhaps the D gene, on 7 matching bases. The source material was blood. The clonotype comes from a young woman with Graves' hyperthyroidism that later progressed to Graves' ophthalmopathy. The nucleotides read TGTGCCAGTAGTATAGTTCGCGGGGGCAGATACGAGCAGTACTTC. This is translated as CASSIVRGGRYEQYF.